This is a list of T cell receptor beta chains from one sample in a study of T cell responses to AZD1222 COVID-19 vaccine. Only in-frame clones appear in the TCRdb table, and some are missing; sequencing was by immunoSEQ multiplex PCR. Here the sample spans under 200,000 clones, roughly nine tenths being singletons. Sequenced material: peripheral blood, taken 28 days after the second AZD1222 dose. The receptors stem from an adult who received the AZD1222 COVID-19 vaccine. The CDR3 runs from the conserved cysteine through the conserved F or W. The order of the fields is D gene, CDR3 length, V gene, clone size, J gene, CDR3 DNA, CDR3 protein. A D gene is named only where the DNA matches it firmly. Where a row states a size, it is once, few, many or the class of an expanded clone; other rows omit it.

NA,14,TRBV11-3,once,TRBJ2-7,TGTGCCAGCAGCTTAAGGGGGGCGGGCTACGAGCAGTACTTC,CASSLRGAGYEQYF
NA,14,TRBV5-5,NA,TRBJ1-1,TGTGCCAGCAGCTTGTTAGGGTCGGGCACTGAAGCTTTCTTT,CASSLLGSGTEAFF
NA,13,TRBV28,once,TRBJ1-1,TGTGCCAGCAGTCGTAGGGCGAACACTGAAGCTTTCTTT,CASSRRANTEAFF
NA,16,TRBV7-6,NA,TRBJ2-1,TGTGCCAGCAGCTTAGTCGCTACAAGCTCCTACAATGAGCAGTTCTTC,CASSLVATSSYNEQFF
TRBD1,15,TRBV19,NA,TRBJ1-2,TGTGCCAGTAGTATGAGGACAGGGACTAACTATGGCTACACCTTC,CASSMRTGTNYGYTF
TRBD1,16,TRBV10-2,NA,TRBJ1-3,TGCGCCAGCAGCCTACAGGGGGCGACGACTGGAAACACCATATATTTT,CASSLQGATTGNTIYF
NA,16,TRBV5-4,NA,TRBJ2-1,TGTGCCAGCAGCTTTAGTGGGGGGGCGGGATACAATGAGCAGTTCTTC,CASSFSGGAGYNEQFF
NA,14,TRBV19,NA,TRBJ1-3,TGTGCCAGTAGTGCCCCCCGGGGTCGAAACACCATATATTTT,CASSAPRGRNTIYF
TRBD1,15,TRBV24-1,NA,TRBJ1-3,TGTGCCACCAGTGGACAGGGGGCATATGGAAACACCATATATTTT,CATSGQGAYGNTIYF
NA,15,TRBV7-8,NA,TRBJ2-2,TGTGCCAGCGCTCATCGAGGGGGGGGCACCGGGGAGCTGTTTTTT,CASAHRGGGTGELFF
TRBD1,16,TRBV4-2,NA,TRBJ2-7,TGTGCCAGCAGCCAAGGGGCCGGGACAGTCATCTACGAGCAGTACTTC,CASSQGAGTVIYEQYF
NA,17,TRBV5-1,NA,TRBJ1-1,TGCGCCAGCAGCTCAGGGGCCTTCGGATCCATGAACACTGAAGCTTTCTTT,CASSSGAFGSMNTEAFF
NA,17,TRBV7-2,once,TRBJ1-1,TGTGCCAGCAGCTTAGTCCCCGGGCTCAACCCTAACACTGAAGCTTTCTTT,CASSLVPGLNPNTEAFF
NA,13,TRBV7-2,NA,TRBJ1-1,TGTGCCAGCAGCGTGGGACGGACCACTGAAGCTTTCTTT,CASSVGRTTEAFF
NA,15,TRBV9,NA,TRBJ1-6,TGTGCCAGCAGCTTTCGAAGCTCCTATAATTCACCCCTCCACTTT,CASSFRSSYNSPLHF
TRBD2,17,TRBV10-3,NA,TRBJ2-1,TGTGCCATCAGTAGCCGGAACGGGACTAGCGCAAACAATGAGCAGTTCTTC,CAISSRNGTSANNEQFF
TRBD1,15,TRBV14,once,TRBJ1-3,TGTGCCAGCAGCCCCAGGTGGACAGGGAGAAACACCATATATTTT,CASSPRWTGRNTIYF
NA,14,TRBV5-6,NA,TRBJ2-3,TGTGCCAGCAGCTTTGCACAAGGCACAGATACGCAGTATTTT,CASSFAQGTDTQYF
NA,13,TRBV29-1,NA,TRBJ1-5,TGCAGCGTTGAAGAGGGGGCCAATCAGCCCCAGCATTTT,CSVEEGANQPQHF
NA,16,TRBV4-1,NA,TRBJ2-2,TGCGCCAGCAACAAAGGTTGGGGGCTAAGCACCGGGGAGCTGTTTTTT,CASNKGWGLSTGELFF
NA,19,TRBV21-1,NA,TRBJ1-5,TGTGCCAGCACCCCGGCCGGCACAGGAGTAATCCTTAGCAATCAGCCCCAGCATTTT,CASTPAGTGVILSNQPQHF
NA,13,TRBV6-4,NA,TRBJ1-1,TGTGCCAGCAGTGACGGGCCCCGGAACGCAGCTTTCTTT,CASSDGPRNAAFF
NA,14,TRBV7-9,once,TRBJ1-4,TGTGCCAGCAGCTCCCGGACAACTAATGAAAAACTGTTTTTT,CASSSRTTNEKLFF
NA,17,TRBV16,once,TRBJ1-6,TGTGCCAGCAGCCATTTAGGGCTAGGACAGTATAATTCACCCCTCCACTTT,CASSHLGLGQYNSPLHF
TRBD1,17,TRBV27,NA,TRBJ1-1,TGTGCCAGCAGTTTATCTCCTCGGGGACAGAGGAACACTGAAGCTTTCTTT,CASSLSPRGQRNTEAFF
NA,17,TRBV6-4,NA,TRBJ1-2,TGTGCCAGCAGTGACTCGATCCGGGGCCCCCCTAGCTATGGCTACACCTTC,CASSDSIRGPPSYGYTF
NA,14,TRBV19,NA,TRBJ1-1,TGTGCCAGTAGCCATTCAGGGCTTTGGACTGAAGCTTTCTTT,CASSHSGLWTEAFF
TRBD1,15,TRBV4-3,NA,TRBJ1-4,TGCGCCAGCAGCCAAGGTACAGGGGGCAATGAAAAACTGTTTTTT,CASSQGTGGNEKLFF
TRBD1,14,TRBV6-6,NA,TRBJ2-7,TGTGCCAGCAGTTACTTAAGGGACAGCTACGAGCAGTACTTC,CASSYLRDSYEQYF
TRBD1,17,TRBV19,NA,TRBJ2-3,TGTGCCAGTAGTATAGGGGACAGGGGCTCTCGCACAGATACGCAGTATTTT,CASSIGDRGSRTDTQYF
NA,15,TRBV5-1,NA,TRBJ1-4,TGCGCCAGCAGCTTGGACGGGACACTATATGAAAAACTGTTTTTT,CASSLDGTLYEKLFF
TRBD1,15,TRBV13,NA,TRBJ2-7,TGTGCCAGCAGCTCATCCGGGACAGGGGTTTACGAGCAGTACTTC,CASSSSGTGVYEQYF
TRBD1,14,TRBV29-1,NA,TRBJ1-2,TGCAGCGGGGGGATGGGACAGGGGACCTATGGCTACACCTTC,CSGGMGQGTYGYTF
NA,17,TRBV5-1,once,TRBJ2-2,TGCGCCAGCAGCTTGGCCAAAGGAGCTCCGAACACCGGGGAGCTGTTTTTT,CASSLAKGAPNTGELFF
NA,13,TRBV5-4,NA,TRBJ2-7,TGTGCCAGCAGCTTGACCGGTACCTACGAGCAGTACTTC,CASSLTGTYEQYF
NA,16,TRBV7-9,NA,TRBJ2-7,TGTGCCAGCAGCTTAGTAAGGTTCCACGAGGGGTACGAGCAGTACTTC,CASSLVRFHEGYEQYF
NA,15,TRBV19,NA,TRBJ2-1,TGTGCCAGTAGTATCTCCAGGTCACCTTACAATGAGCAGTTCTTC,CASSISRSPYNEQFF
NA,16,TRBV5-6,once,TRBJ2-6,TGTGCCAGCAGCGGAGGACAGCCGTCTGGGGCCAACGTCCTGACTTTC,CASSGGQPSGANVLTF
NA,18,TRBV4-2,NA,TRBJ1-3,TGTGCCAGCAGCCAAGTAGGAGGGTCTCCACGCTCTGGAAACACCATATATTTT,CASSQVGGSPRSGNTIYF
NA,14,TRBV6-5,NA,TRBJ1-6,TGTGCCAGCAGTTCATGGGGGGAAATGGTGCCCCTCCACTTT,CASSSWGEMVPLHF
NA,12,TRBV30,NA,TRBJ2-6,TGTGCCTCCTTCGCTGGGGCCAACGTCCTGACTTTC,CASFAGANVLTF
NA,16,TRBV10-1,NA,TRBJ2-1,TGCGCCAGCAGCTTAACGAGGGCAGGGGACCACAATGAGCAGTTCTTC,CASSLTRAGDHNEQFF
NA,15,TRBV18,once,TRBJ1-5,TGTGCCAGCTCACCATCTGGGGACCCAAGTCAGCCCCAGCATTTT,CASSPSGDPSQPQHF
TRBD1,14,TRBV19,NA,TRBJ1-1,TGTGCCAGTAGGGGGACAGGACCCCCCACTGAAGCTTTCTTT,CASRGTGPPTEAFF
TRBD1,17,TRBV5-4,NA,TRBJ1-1,TGTGCCAGCAGCGCCGGGACAGGGTTGGGTAGAAACACTGAAGCTTTCTTT,CASSAGTGLGRNTEAFF
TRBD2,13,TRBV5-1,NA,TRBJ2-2,TGCGCCAGCTGGCGGGGGGACACCGGGGAGCTGTTTTTT,CASWRGDTGELFF
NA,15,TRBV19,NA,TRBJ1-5,TGTGCCCCTAGGCGCGGGGGGGGATTGGATCAGCCCCAGCATTTT,CAPRRGGGLDQPQHF
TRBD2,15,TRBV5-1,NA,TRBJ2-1,TGCGCCAGCAGCCTCATAAGCGGGGGTTACAATGAGCAGTTCTTC,CASSLISGGYNEQFF
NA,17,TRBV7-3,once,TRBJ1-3,TGTGCCAGCAGCTTAAAACCACCGGGCCTCTCTGGAAACACCATATATTTT,CASSLKPPGLSGNTIYF
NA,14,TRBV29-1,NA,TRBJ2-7,TGCAGCGTGGGAACAGGATTTTACCCCTACGAGCAGTACTTC,CSVGTGFYPYEQYF
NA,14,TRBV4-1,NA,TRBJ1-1,TGCGCCAGCAGCCAAGATCGCGGGGGGACTGAAGCTTTCTTT,CASSQDRGGTEAFF
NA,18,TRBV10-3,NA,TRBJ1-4,TGTGCCATCAGTGCGGCCGTAGTGGAGCAGCCCTGGAATGAAAAACTGTTTTTT,CAISAAVVEQPWNEKLFF
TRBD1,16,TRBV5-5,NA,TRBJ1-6,TGTGCCAGCAGCCCCCGACCCGGGACAGGGAATTCACCCCTCCACTTT,CASSPRPGTGNSPLHF
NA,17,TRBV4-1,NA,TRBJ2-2,TGCGCCAGCAGCCAAGATCCCAGGGGTCCGAACACCGGGGAGCTGTTTTTT,CASSQDPRGPNTGELFF